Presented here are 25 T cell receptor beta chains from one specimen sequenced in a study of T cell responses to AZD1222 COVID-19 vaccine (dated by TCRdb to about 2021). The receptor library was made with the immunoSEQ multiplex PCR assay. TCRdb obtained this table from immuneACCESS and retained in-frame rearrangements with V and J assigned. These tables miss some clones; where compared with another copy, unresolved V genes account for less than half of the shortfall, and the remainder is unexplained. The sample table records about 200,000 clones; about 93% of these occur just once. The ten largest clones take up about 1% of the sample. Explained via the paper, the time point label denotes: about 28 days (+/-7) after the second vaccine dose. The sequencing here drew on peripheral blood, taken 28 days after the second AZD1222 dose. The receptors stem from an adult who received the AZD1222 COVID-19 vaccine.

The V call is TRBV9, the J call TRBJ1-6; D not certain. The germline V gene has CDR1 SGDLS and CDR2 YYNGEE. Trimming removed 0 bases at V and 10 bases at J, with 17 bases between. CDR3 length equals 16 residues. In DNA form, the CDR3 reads TGTGCCAGCAGCGTAGATCGTCGGGGTATAGGCTCACCCCTCCACTTT. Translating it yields CASSVDRRGIGSPLHF.

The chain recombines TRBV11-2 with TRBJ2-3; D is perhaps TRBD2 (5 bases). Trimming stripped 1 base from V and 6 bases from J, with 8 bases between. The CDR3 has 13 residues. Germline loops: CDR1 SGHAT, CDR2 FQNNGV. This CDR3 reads CASSLGGIDTQYF. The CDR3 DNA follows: TGTGCCAGCAGCTTAGGAGGGATTGATACGCAGTATTTT.

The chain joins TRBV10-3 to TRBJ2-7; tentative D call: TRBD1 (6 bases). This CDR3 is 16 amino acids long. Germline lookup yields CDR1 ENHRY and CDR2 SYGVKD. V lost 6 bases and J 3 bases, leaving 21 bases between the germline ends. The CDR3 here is CAISGSGLGADYEQYF. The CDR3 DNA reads TGTGCCATCAGCGGCTCTGGGCTGGGGGCGGACTACGAGCAGTACTTC.

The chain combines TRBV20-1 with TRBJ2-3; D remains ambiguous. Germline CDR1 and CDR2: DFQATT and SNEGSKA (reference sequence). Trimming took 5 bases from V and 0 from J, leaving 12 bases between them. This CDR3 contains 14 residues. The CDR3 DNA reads TGCAGTGCTGGTGACTCAGGAAGCACAGATACGCAGTATTTT. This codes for CSAGDSGSTDTQYF.

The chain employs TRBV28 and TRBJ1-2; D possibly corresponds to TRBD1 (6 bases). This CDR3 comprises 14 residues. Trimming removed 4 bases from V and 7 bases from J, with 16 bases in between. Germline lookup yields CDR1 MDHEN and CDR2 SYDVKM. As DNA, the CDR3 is TGTGCCAGCAGTTCGTCACAGGGTCTCCTTGGCTACACCTTC. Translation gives CASSSSQGLLGYTF.

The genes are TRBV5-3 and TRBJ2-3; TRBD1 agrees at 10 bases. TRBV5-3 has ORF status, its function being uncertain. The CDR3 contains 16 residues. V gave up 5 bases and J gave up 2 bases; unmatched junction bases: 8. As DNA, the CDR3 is TGTGCCAGAAGGTATCCGGGACAGGGGATCACAGATACGCAGTATTTT. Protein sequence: CARRYPGQGITDTQYF.

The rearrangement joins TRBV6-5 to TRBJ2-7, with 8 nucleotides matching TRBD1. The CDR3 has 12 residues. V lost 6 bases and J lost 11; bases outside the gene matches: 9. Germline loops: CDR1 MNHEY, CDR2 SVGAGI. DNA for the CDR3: TGTGCCAGCAGAAGACAGGGGTCGTTGGAGTACTTC. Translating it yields CASRRQGSLEYF.

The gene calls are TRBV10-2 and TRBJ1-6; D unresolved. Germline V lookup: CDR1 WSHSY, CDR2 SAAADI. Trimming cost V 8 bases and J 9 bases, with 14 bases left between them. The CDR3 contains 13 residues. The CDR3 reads CASVRRIGSPLHF. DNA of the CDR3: TGCGCCAGCGTGCGTCGGATAGGTTCACCCCTCCACTTT.

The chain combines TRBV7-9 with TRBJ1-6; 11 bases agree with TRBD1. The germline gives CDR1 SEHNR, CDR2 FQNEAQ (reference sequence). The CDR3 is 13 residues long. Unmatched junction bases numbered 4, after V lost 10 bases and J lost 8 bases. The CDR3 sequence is CAIPGQGDSPLHF. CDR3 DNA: TGTGCCATACCGGGACAGGGGGATTCACCCCTCCACTTT.

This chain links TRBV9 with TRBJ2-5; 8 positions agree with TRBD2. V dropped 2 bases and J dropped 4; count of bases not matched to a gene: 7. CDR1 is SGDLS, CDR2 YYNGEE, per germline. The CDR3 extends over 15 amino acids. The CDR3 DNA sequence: TGTGCCAGCAGCGTTAGGCCTGCGGGAGGAGAGACCCAGTACTTC. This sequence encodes CASSVRPAGGETQYF. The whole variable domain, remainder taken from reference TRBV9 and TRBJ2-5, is DSGVTQTPKHLITATGQRVTLRCSPRSGDLSVYWYQQSLDQGLQFLIQYYNGEERAKGNILERFSAQQFPDLHSELNLSSLELGDSALYFCASSVRPAGGETQYFGPGTRLLVL.

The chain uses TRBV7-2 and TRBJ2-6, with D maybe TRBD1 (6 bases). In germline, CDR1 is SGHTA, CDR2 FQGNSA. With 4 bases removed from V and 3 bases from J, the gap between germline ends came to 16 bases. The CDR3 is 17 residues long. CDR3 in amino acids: CASSSQQGNFGANVLTF. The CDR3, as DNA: TGTGCCAGCAGCTCGCAACAGGGTAACTTTGGGGCCAACGTCCTGACTTTC.

The CDR3 here is CASSPQAADQPQHF. In DNA form, the CDR3 reads TGTGCCAGCTCACCACAGGCGGCTGATCAGCCCCAGCATTTT. The chain recombines TRBV18 with TRBJ1-5; D gene unclear. Germline V lookup: CDR1 KGHSH, CDR2 LQKENI. V was cut by 1 base and J by 5 bases, with 9 bases left in between. This CDR3 spans 14 amino acids.

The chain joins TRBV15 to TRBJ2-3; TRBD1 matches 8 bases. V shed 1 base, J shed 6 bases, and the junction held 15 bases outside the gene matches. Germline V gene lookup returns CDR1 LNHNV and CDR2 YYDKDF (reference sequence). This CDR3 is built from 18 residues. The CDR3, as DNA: TGTGCCACCAGCAGAGGCCCCTTCTCTGACAGGGGTAGGGATACGCAGTATTTT. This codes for CATSRGPFSDRGRDTQYF.

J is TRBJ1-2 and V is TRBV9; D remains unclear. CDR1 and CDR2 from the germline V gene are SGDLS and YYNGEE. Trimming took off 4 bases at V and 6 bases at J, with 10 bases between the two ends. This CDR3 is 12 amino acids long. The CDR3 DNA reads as TGTGCCAGCAGCCGGACCCGCGATGGCTACACCTTC. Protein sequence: CASSRTRDGYTF. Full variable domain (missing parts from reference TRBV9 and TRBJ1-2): DSGVTQTPKHLITATGQRVTLRCSPRSGDLSVYWYQQSLDQGLQFLIQYYNGEERAKGNILERFSAQQFPDLHSELNLSSLELGDSALYFCASSRTRDGYTFGSGTRLTVV.

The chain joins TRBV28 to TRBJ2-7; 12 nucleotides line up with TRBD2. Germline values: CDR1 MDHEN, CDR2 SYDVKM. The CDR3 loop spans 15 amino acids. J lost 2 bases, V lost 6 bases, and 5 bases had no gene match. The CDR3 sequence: CASRRTSGGTYEQYF. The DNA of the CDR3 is TGTGCCAGCAGACGAACTAGCGGGGGGACCTACGAGCAGTACTTC.

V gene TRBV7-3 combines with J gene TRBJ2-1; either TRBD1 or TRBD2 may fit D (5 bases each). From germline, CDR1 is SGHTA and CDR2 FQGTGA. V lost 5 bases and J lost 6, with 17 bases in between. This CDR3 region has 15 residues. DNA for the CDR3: TGTGCCAGCAGCCCACAGGCAGGGCGGGTCAATGAGCAGTTCTTC. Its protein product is CASSPQAGRVNEQFF.

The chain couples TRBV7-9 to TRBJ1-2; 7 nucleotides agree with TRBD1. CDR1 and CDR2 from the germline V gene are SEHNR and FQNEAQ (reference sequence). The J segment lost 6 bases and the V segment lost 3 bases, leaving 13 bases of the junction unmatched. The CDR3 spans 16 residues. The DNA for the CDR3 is TGTGCCAGCAGCTTCGATGGGCTAGACAGGGCCAATGGCTACACCTTC. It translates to CASSFDGLDRANGYTF.

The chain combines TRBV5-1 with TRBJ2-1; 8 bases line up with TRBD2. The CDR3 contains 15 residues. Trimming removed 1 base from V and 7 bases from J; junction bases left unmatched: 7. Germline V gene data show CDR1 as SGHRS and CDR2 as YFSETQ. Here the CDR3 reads CASSLILAGTNEQFF. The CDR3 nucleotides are TGCGCCAGCAGCTTGATCCTAGCGGGCACGAATGAGCAGTTCTTC.

The CDR3 nucleotides are TGTGCCCGCCGCGCCGGGGGGGGGCCAGATACGCAGTATTTT. The encoded protein is CARRAGGGPDTQYF. J is TRBJ2-3 and V is TRBV9; 8 positions match TRBD2. The CDR3 loop spans 14 amino acids. Unmatched junction bases numbered 11, after V lost 10 bases and J lost 4 bases. In germline, CDR1 is SGDLS, CDR2 YYNGEE.

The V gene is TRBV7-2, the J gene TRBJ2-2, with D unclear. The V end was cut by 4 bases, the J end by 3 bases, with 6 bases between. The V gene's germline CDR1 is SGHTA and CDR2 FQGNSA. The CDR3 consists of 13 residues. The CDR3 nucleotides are TGTGCCAGCAGCTCAGATGACACCGGGGAGCTGTTTTTT. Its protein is CASSSDDTGELFF.

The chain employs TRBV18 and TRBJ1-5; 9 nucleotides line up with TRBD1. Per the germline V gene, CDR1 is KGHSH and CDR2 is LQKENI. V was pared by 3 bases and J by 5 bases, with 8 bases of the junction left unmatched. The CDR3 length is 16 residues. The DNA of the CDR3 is TGTGCCAGCTCACCCTTCGGGACAGGGAGGGATCAGCCCCAGCATTTT. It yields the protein CASSPFGTGRDQPQHF.

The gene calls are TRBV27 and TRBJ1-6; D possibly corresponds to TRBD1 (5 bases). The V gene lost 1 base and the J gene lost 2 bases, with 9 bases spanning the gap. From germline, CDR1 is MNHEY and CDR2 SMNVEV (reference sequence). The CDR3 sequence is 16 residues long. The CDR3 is CASSLWTPTYNSPLHF. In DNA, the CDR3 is TGTGCCAGCAGTTTATGGACACCGACCTATAATTCACCCCTCCACTTT.

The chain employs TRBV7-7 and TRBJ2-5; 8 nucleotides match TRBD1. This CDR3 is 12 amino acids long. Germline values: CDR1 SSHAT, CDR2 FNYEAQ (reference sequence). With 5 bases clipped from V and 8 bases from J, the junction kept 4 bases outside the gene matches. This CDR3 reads CASSPTGETQYF. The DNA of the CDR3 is TGTGCCAGCAGCCCGACAGGGGAAACCCAGTACTTC.

CDR3 DNA sequence: TGTGCCAGCTTAACAGGGGCTTCAAATTCACCCCTCCACTTT. Its translation: CASLTGASNSPLHF. The chain couples TRBV28 to TRBJ1-6; 7 bases are shared with TRBD1. The germline V gene has CDR1 MDHEN and CDR2 SYDVKM. This CDR3 has 14 residues. The trim removed 8 bases at V and 7 bases at J, leaving 8 bases unmatched.

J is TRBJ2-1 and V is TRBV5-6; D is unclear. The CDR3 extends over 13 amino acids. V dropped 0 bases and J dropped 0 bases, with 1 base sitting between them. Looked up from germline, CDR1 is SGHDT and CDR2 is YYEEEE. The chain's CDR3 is CASSLDSYNEQFF. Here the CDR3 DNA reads TGTGCCAGCAGCTTGGACTCCTACAATGAGCAGTTCTTC.